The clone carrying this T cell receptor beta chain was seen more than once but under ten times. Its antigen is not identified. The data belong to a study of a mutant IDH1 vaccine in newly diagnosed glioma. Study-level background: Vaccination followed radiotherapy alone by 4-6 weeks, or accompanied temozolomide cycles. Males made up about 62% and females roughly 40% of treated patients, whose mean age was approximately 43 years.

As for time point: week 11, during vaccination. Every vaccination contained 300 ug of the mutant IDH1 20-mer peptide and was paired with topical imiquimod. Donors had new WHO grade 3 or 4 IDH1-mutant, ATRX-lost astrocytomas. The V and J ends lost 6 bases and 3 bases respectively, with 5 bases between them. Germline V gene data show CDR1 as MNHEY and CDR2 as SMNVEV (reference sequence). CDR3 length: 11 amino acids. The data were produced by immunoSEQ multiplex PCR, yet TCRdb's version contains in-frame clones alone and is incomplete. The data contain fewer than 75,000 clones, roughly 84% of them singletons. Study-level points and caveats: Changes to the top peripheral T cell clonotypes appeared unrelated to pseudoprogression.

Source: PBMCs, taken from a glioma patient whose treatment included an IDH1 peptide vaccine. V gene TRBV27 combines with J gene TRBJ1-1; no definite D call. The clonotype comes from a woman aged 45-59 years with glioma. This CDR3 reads CASRAYTEAFF. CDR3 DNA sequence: TGTGCCAGCAGGGCTTACACTGAAGCTTTCTTT.